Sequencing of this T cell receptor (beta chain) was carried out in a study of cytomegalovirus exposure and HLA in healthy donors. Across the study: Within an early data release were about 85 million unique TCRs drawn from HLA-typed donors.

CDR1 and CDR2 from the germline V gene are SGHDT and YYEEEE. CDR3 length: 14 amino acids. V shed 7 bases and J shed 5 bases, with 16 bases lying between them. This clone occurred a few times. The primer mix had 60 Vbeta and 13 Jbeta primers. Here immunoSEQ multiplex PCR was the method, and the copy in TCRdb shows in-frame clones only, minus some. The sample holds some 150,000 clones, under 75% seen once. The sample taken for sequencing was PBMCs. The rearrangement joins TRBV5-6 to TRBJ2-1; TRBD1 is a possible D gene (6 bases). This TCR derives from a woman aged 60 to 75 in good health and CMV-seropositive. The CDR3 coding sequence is TGTGCCAGCGGATACATGGACAGAAACAATGAGCAGTTCTTC. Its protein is CASGYMDRNNEQFF.